The 32 T cell receptor beta chains listed next were all sequenced from one sample in a study of beta chain features in type 1 diabetes. Study findings and constraints: In every one of the four CD4+ subsets, TCRB CDR3s were moderately but significantly shorter in Type 1 diabetes patients.

Expressed TCRB transcripts got sequenced, as all isolated RNA was reverse transcribed. Produced via immunoSEQ multiplex PCR; TCRdb's table is partial and in-frame only. The sample has 250,000 to 300,000 clones, about 13% seen once; the top ten hold 0.017%. These receptors have no identified antigens. Sequencing was carried out using naive CD4+ T cells from blood. Receptors originate from a man aged 25 to 45 with type 1 diabetes.

This clone was counted ten times or more. V and J are TRBV29-1 and TRBJ1-1, with unresolved D. V was cut by 6 bases and J by 5 bases, with 10 bases left in between. This CDR3 is built from 11 residues. Germline values: CDR1 SQVTM, CDR2 ANQGSEA. DNA of the CDR3: TGCAGCGTGGAGAGGGCTACTGAAGCTTTCTTT. This gives the protein CSVERATEAFF. Variable domain in full (rest from reference TRBV29-1 and TRBJ1-1): SAVISQKPSRDICQRGTSLTIQCQVDSQVTMMFWYRQQPGQSLTLIATANQGSEATYESGFVIDKFPISRPNLTFSTLTVSNMSPEDSSIYLCSVERATEAFFGQGTRLTVV.

The J gene is TRBJ1-4, the V gene TRBV25-1; D is uncertain. The CDR3 runs 12 residues. V lost 4 bases and J 4 bases, leaving 4 bases between the germline ends. Germline assignment: CDR1 MGHDK and CDR2 SYGVNS. The CDR3 sequence is CASSAYNEKLFF. The DNA for the CDR3 is TGTGCCAGCAGTGCCTATAATGAAAAACTGTTTTTT.

The chain uses TRBV30 and TRBJ2-7, with 16 bases fitting TRBD2. This CDR3 comprises 15 residues. With V trimmed by 2 bases and J by 7 bases, 5 bases remained unmatched. Germline V gives CDR1 GTSNPN, CDR2 SVGIG (reference sequence). CDR3 in amino acids: CAWSIGTSGRAEQYF. CDR3 bases: TGTGCCTGGAGTATCGGGACTAGCGGGAGGGCTGAGCAGTACTTC.

This chain joins TRBV4-2 and TRBJ2-3; tentatively, D is TRBD2 (5 bases). In germline, CDR1 is LGHNA, CDR2 YNFKEQ. The CDR3 is 16 residues long. V gave up 0 bases and J gave up 3 bases, with 13 bases separating them. Written as DNA, the CDR3 is TGTGCCAGCAGCCAAGAGATCCAGCGGAAGACAGATACGCAGTATTTT. This codes for CASSQEIQRKTDTQYF.

This clone was counted a few times. The genes are TRBV7-3 and TRBJ2-5; TRBD2 might be the D (7 bases). The germline V gene has CDR1 SGHTA and CDR2 FQGTGA. Trimming stripped 5 bases from V and 1 base from J, with 11 bases between. The CDR3 has 14 amino acids. DNA for the CDR3: TGTGCCAGCAGCCGCGGGGGCTCCCAAGAGACCCAGTACTTC. It yields the protein CASSRGGSQETQYF.

This clone turned up a few times. J is TRBJ1-5 and V is TRBV6-6; D gene unclear. V was shortened by 2 bases and J by 5 bases, with 7 bases between the two germline ends. Germline V gene sequence: CDR1 MNHNY, CDR2 SVGAGI (reference sequence). This CDR3 contains 13 residues. CDR3 DNA: TGTGCCAGCAGTTACCACGGGGATCAGCCCCAGCATTTT. Translated, it gives CASSYHGDQPQHF.

The CDR3 DNA is TGTGCCAGCGGGGACAGTTTGAACACTGAAGCTTTCTTT. Its translation: CASGDSLNTEAFF. The V gene is TRBV2, the J gene TRBJ1-1, with 7 bases fitting TRBD1. V trimming: 8 bases; J trimming: 0 bases; junction bases outside the gene matches: 3. CDR1 is SNHLY, CDR2 FYNNEI, per germline. The CDR3 extends over 13 amino acids.

The CDR3 reads CAWRRTGIGELFF. The CDR3 nucleotides are TGTGCCTGGAGACGGACAGGGATCGGGGAGCTGTTTTTT. The chain has TRBV30 and TRBJ2-2; 8 bases line up with TRBD1. The CDR3 is 13 residues long. CDR1 and CDR2 (germline): GTSNPN, SVGIG (reference sequence). With 3 bases clipped from V and 7 bases from J, the junction kept 4 bases outside the gene matches.

The chain's CDR3 is CASSHRGLSYEQYF. CDR3 coding DNA: TGTGCCAGCAGCCACAGGGGGCTAAGCTACGAGCAGTACTTC. The chain has TRBV6-5 and TRBJ2-7, with 9 bases identical to TRBD1. Germline V gives CDR1 MNHEY, CDR2 SVGAGI. V lost 6 bases to trimming and J lost 3 bases; unmatched junction nucleotides: 6. The CDR3 has 14 amino acids.

A few counts support this clone. This chain joins TRBV28 and TRBJ2-1, with TRBD1 identical over 8 bases. Per the germline V gene, CDR1 is MDHEN and CDR2 is SYDVKM. Unmatched junction bases numbered 4, after V lost 6 bases and J lost 3 bases. The CDR3 covers 14 residues. The CDR3 coding sequence is TGTGCCAGCAGGGACAGGGAAGTCTACAATGAGCAGTTCTTC. Amino acids: CASRDREVYNEQFF.

This clone has more than one count but fewer than ten. V gene TRBV9 combines with J gene TRBJ2-1; 12 bases fit TRBD1. With 3 bases clipped from V and 8 bases from J, the junction kept 6 bases outside the gene matches. Looked up from germline, CDR1 is SGDLS and CDR2 is YYNGEE. The CDR3 covers 15 residues. As DNA, the CDR3 is TGTGCCAGCAGCGCCGGGACAGGGGGCTGGGATGAGCAGTTCTTC. This gives the protein CASSAGTGGWDEQFF.

This clone was observed a few times. The J gene is TRBJ1-1, the V gene TRBV2; 12 bases are shared with TRBD1. V lost 4 bases and J lost 4; bases outside the gene matches: 1. Per the germline V gene, CDR1 is SNHLY and CDR2 is FYNNEI. This CDR3 spans 14 amino acids. Here the CDR3 reads CASSGGQGATEAFF. CDR3 DNA: TGTGCCAGCAGTGGGGGACAGGGGGCCACTGAAGCTTTCTTT.

This clone was detected a few times. The chain has TRBV6-1 and TRBJ2-7; D is perhaps TRBD2 (5 bases). Germline CDR1 reads MNHNS; CDR2 reads SASEGT. There are 15 residues in the CDR3. The V end lost 4 bases, the J end lost 2 bases, and 15 bases lay between the germline ends. The CDR3 bases are TGTGCCAGCAGTGGGGCGGCCAGCGGAGCCTACGAGCAGTACTTC. It encodes CASSGAASGAYEQYF.

The DNA for the CDR3 is TGCGCCAGCAGCTTGGGTACTAGAAGCTTAGAGCAGTACTTC. This gives the protein CASSLGTRSLEQYF. The chain uses TRBV5-1 and TRBJ2-7; perhaps TRBD2 as D (5 bases). The length of the CDR3 is 14 residues. Trimming removed 0 bases from V and 7 bases from J, with 14 bases in between. Looked up from germline, CDR1 is SGHRS and CDR2 is YFSETQ.

The table lists this clone with a few counts. This sequence joins TRBV5-6 and TRBJ1-1, with D possibly being TRBD1 (5 bases). Germline V gene sequence: CDR1 SGHDT, CDR2 YYEEEE. This CDR3 has 16 residues. Between the trimmed V and J ends, which lost 3 bases and 1 base, there was a span of 16 bases. The CDR3 coding sequence is TGTGCCAGCAGCTCGGGCAGGGTTATATCGAACACTGAAGCTTTCTTT. It is translated as CASSSGRVISNTEAFF.

This clone was detected only a few times. The chain combines TRBV2 with TRBJ2-7, with D maybe TRBD2 (6 bases). The CDR3 loop spans 12 amino acids. V was shortened by 6 bases and J by 6 bases, with 12 bases between the two germline ends. The germline CDR1 and CDR2 sequences are SNHLY and FYNNEI. In nucleotides, the CDR3 is TGTGCCAGCAGCAACGGGGGATCCGAGCAGTACTTC. Its translation: CASSNGGSEQYF.

The rearrangement joins TRBV4-3 to TRBJ2-1; 9 bases are a match to TRBD2. The CDR3 length is 19 residues. The germline V gene has CDR1 LGHNA and CDR2 YSLEER. V shed 4 bases, J shed 4 bases, and the junction held 17 bases outside the gene matches. The CDR3 DNA reads TGCGCCAGCAGCCTCACCCTATCGTTAGCGGGAGAGAGTTACAATGAGCAGTTCTTC. It is translated as CASSLTLSLAGESYNEQFF.

The gene calls are TRBV2 and TRBJ2-3; TRBD2 matches 7 bases. V lost 6 bases, J lost 2 bases, and 2 bases stayed unmatched. The CDR3 has 13 residues. CDR1 is SNHLY and CDR2 is FYNNEI in the germline V gene. The CDR3 sequence is CASRGTNTDTQYF. The CDR3 DNA sequence: TGTGCCAGCAGGGGGACTAACACAGATACGCAGTATTTT.

V and J are TRBV5-6 and TRBJ2-1; 8 bases agree with TRBD2. Germline V gene sequence: CDR1 SGHDT, CDR2 YYEEEE. The CDR3 is made up of 16 amino acids. The J segment lost 1 base and the V segment lost 4 bases, leaving 7 bases of the junction unmatched. The CDR3 DNA is TGTGCCAGCAGCCCGCAACTAGCGGCTTCCTACAATGAGCAGTTCTTC. Translated, it gives CASSPQLAASYNEQFF.

This clone was picked up a small number of times. The rearrangement uses TRBV29-1 and TRBJ2-1, with D possibly being TRBD2 (5 bases). CDR1 is SQVTM and CDR2 is ANQGSEA in the germline V gene. The CDR3 covers 14 residues. The ends were cut back, 5 bases at V and 8 bases at J, with 19 bases in the middle. This CDR3 reads CSVPAREYGDEQFF. CDR3 DNA sequence: TGCAGCGTTCCCGCCCGAGAATACGGGGATGAGCAGTTCTTC.

This clone was picked up a small number of times. J is TRBJ1-5 and V is TRBV7-8; D perhaps matches TRBD1 (5 bases). Germline CDR1 SGHVS, CDR2 FQNEAQ. Trimming took 3 bases from V and 0 from J, leaving 27 bases between them. The CDR3 spans 21 residues. The CDR3 protein is CASSFRVPGKKQAYSNQPQHF. DNA for the CDR3: TGTGCCAGCAGCTTCAGGGTGCCAGGGAAAAAACAAGCCTATAGCAATCAGCCCCAGCATTTT.

This chain joins TRBV18 and TRBJ2-5, with 7 bases fitting TRBD2. Looked up from germline, CDR1 is KGHSH and CDR2 is LQKENI. The junction had 4 bases not matched to a gene; V was cut back by 2 bases and J by 4 bases. The CDR3 is 14 amino acids. The CDR3 spells CASSPAGRGETQYF. CDR3 DNA sequence: TGTGCCAGCTCACCAGCGGGGAGGGGAGAGACCCAGTACTTC.

This chain uses TRBV7-3 with TRBJ2-2; a weak D match, TRBD2 (6 bases). V was pared by 5 bases and J by 7 bases, with 23 bases between. Per germline, CDR1 SGHTA and CDR2 FQGTGA. CDR3 length: 17 amino acids. DNA of the CDR3: TGTGCCAGCAGCCCCTACGACTTAGCGCGGCGGGGCGGGGAGCTGTTTTTT. Translating it yields CASSPYDLARRGGELFF.

This clone was counted only a few times. This rearrangement joins TRBV9 to TRBJ2-5; 9 bases align to TRBD2. CDR3 length equals 15 residues. V shed 0 bases and J 5 bases; nucleotides not matched to a gene: 5. Germline V gene lookup returns CDR1 SGDLS and CDR2 YYNGEE. CDR3 DNA sequence: TGTGCCAGCAGCGTAGGGATAGCGGGAGTTGAGACCCAGTACTTC. Protein: CASSVGIAGVETQYF. Using reference TRBV9 and TRBJ2-5 for the parts outside the CDR3, the full variable domain is DSGVTQTPKHLITATGQRVTLRCSPRSGDLSVYWYQQSLDQGLQFLIQYYNGEERAKGNILERFSAQQFPDLHSELNLSSLELGDSALYFCASSVGIAGVETQYFGPGTRLLVL.

This clone has only a few counts. The V and J genes are TRBV5-1 and TRBJ2-2, with 7 bases aligning to TRBD2. Trimming cost V 3 bases and J 4 bases; bases outside gene matches: 12. The CDR3 runs 17 residues. Germline CDR1 reads SGHRS; CDR2 reads YFSETQ. The CDR3 DNA reads TGCGCCAGCAGCTCCCATATGCTAGCGGCGCGCACCGGGGAGCTGTTTTTT. Translation gives CASSSHMLAARTGELFF. The full variable domain, completed using reference TRBV5-1 and TRBJ2-2, is KAGVTQTPRYLIKTRGQQVTLSCSPISGHRSVSWYQQTPGQGLQFLFEYFSETQRNKGNFPGRFSGRQFSNSRSEMNVSTLELGDSALYLCASSSHMLAARTGELFFGEGSRLTVL.

The chain combines TRBV9 with TRBJ2-1, with D tentatively TRBD2 (7 bases). V was pared by 0 bases and J by 2 bases, with 15 bases between. The germline CDR1 and CDR2 sequences are SGDLS and YYNGEE. The CDR3 is 17 residues long. In DNA, the CDR3 is TGTGCCAGCAGCGTAGGGCCCCGGGGGGCTCCCTACAATGAGCAGTTCTTC. Its translation is CASSVGPRGAPYNEQFF.

The chain uses TRBV25-1 and TRBJ1-1, with TRBD1 matching 11 bases. The germline V gene encodes CDR1 MGHDK and CDR2 SYGVNS. This CDR3 is 15 amino acids long. V was pared by 2 bases and J by 5 bases, with 4 bases of the junction left unmatched. This chain's CDR3 is CASSEPGTGGTEAFF. Here the CDR3 DNA reads TGTGCCAGCAGTGAACCCGGGACAGGGGGGACTGAAGCTTTCTTT. The variable domain in full, completed from reference TRBV25-1 and TRBJ1-1, reads EADIYQTPRYLVIGTGKKITLECSQTMGHDKMYWYQQDPGMELHLIHYSYGVNSTEKGDLSSESTVSRIRTEHFPLTLESARPSHTSQYLCASSEPGTGGTEAFFGQGTRLTVV.

The chain couples TRBV28 to TRBJ2-3, with TRBD2 matching 9 bases. Trimming at V came to 6 bases and at J to 3 bases, leaving 1 base not matched to a gene. This CDR3 is built from 13 residues. The germline gives CDR1 MDHEN, CDR2 SYDVKM. The chain's CDR3 is CASRTSGTDTQYF. CDR3 DNA sequence: TGTGCCAGCAGGACTAGCGGAACAGATACGCAGTATTTT.

This chain uses TRBV7-2 with TRBJ1-1, with a weak D call TRBD1 (6 bases). The CDR3 consists of 14 residues. V lost 7 bases to trimming and J lost 1 base, with 13 bases between them. The germline V gene encodes CDR1 SGHTA and CDR2 FQGNSA. The DNA of the CDR3 is TGTGCCAGCAACCGAGACAGGAGGAACACTGAAGCTTTCTTT. Its protein is CASNRDRRNTEAFF.

This clone was picked up a small number of times. This chain connects TRBV7-9 to TRBJ1-2; D gene uncertain. CDR1 SEHNR and CDR2 FQNEAQ come from the germline V gene (reference sequence). V lost 1 base and J 6 bases, leaving 15 bases between the germline ends. The CDR3 sequence is 15 residues long. The CDR3, as DNA: TGTGCCAGCAGCTTAGATTCACAGTATATGAATGGCTACACCTTC. Residues: CASSLDSQYMNGYTF. The whole variable domain, remainder taken from reference TRBV7-9 and TRBJ1-2, is DTGVSQNPRHKITKRGQNVTFRCDPISEHNRLYWYRQTLGQGPEFLTYFQNEAQLEKSRLLSDRFSAERPKGSFSTLEIQRTEQGDSAMYLCASSLDSQYMNGYTFGSGTRLTVV.

In this sample, this clone turned up a few times. The chain links TRBV19 to TRBJ2-1; D is unclear. CDR3 length equals 17 residues. Trimming pared 8 bases from V and 0 bases from J, leaving 20 bases between. CDR1 and CDR2 (germline): LNHDA, SQIVND (reference sequence). The CDR3 is CASRSPFGDSSYNEQFF. The CDR3, as DNA: TGTGCCAGTCGTTCACCCTTCGGAGATAGCTCCTACAATGAGCAGTTCTTC.

The J gene is TRBJ2-3, the V gene TRBV7-8; TRBD2 agrees at 8 bases. The CDR3 is 15 amino acids. V was pared by 3 bases and J by 2 bases, with 4 bases of the junction left unmatched. CDR1 is SGHVS, CDR2 FQNEAQ, per germline. CDR3 loop: CASSFSGSHTDTQYF. CDR3 nucleotides: TGTGCCAGCAGCTTCAGCGGGAGTCACACAGATACGCAGTATTTT.